These 14 T cell receptor beta chains originate from one sample sequenced in a study of OX40 agonist ivuxolimab in advanced cancers. Measured with immunoSEQ multiplex PCR; TCRdb has only the in-frame clones, and not every one. The repertoire holds under 150,000 clones, with 75% to 90% as singletons. The sequencing here drew on CD4+ or CD8+ T cells sorted from blood, taken in a trial of the OX40 agonist ivuxolimab. The source of these receptors is an adult with an advanced solid tumor such as melanoma, head and neck, liver or kidney cancer.

V usage is TRBV7-9 and J usage is TRBJ2-3; 14 bases fit TRBD2. Looked up from germline, CDR1 is SEHNR and CDR2 is FQNEAQ (reference sequence). The CDR3 sequence is 15 residues long. With V trimmed by 5 bases and J by 4 bases, 2 bases remained unmatched. CDR3 nucleotide sequence: TGTGCCAGCAGCCCGGGACTAGCGGGGGCAGATACGCAGTATTTT. It codes for CASSPGLAGADTQYF.

The V call is TRBV11-2, the J call TRBJ2-2; D might be TRBD1 (6 bases). Germline-derived CDR1 and CDR2 are SGHAT and FQNNGV. V was trimmed by 4 bases and J by 5 bases, leaving 17 bases between them. This CDR3 contains 16 residues. DNA for the CDR3: TGTGCCAGCAGCTCCCCGTTGGCAGGGGCTACCGGGGAGCTGTTTTTT. As protein: CASSSPLAGATGELFF.

V is TRBV7-2 and J is TRBJ1-6, with D perhaps matching TRBD1 (5 bases). With 5 bases removed from V and 6 bases from J, the gap between germline ends came to 14 bases. Germline V gene sequence: CDR1 SGHTA, CDR2 FQGNSA. This CDR3 spans 15 amino acids. The CDR3 DNA reads TGTGCCAGCAGCCCAGGAGGGGCAGCTAATTCACCCCTCCACTTT. Its translation is CASSPGGAANSPLHF.

The rearrangement joins TRBV11-2 to TRBJ2-1; 14 bases match TRBD2. Germline CDR1 SGHAT, CDR2 FQNNGV. CDR3 length equals 15 residues. V shed 5 bases and J 9 bases; nucleotides not matched to a gene: 6. CDR3 nucleotide sequence: TGTGCCAGCAGCCCATCGGGACTAGCGGGAGTTGAGCAGTTCTTC. Translating gives CASSPSGLAGVEQFF.

The rearrangement uses TRBV10-2 and TRBJ1-5; TRBD1 is a possible D gene (6 bases). V shed 4 bases and J shed 0 bases, with 13 bases lying between them. Germline-derived CDR1 and CDR2 are WSHSY and SAAADI. This CDR3 contains 16 residues. DNA of the CDR3: TGCGCCAGCAGTGGGGGCAGGGGTTATAGCAATCAGCCCCAGCATTTT. Protein product: CASSGGRGYSNQPQHF.

V gene TRBV6-4 combines with J gene TRBJ1-6; TRBD1 agrees at 8 bases. The J segment lost 5 bases and the V segment lost 6 bases, leaving 9 bases of the junction unmatched. This CDR3 has 16 residues. Per germline, CDR1 MRHNA and CDR2 SNTAGT. The CDR3 coding sequence is TGTGCCAGCAGACCACAGACAGGGGTCGATAATTCACCCCTCCACTTT. This codes for CASRPQTGVDNSPLHF.

This chain connects TRBV19 to TRBJ2-7; D remains ambiguous. The CDR3 contains 12 residues. Germline V lookup: CDR1 LNHDA, CDR2 SQIVND (reference sequence). The ends were cut back, 8 bases at V and 3 bases at J, with 11 bases in the middle. CDR3 protein: CASRSGSYEQYF. Here the CDR3 DNA reads TGTGCCAGTCGCAGTGGAAGCTACGAGCAGTACTTC.

This clone came up once. The rearrangement uses TRBV6-4 and TRBJ2-1, with TRBD2 matching over 13 bases. Germline V gives CDR1 MRHNA, CDR2 SNTAGT. This CDR3 is 14 amino acids long. V was clipped by 5 bases and J by 8 bases; unmatched bases: 3. In nucleotides, the CDR3 is TGTGCCAGCAGTCGACTAGCGGGGGGTTATGAGCAGTTCTTC. Translated, it gives CASSRLAGGYEQFF.

The chain employs TRBV15 and TRBJ2-3; D ambiguous. Trimming took 4 bases from V and 2 from J, leaving 10 bases between them. Germline-derived CDR1 and CDR2 are LNHNV and YYDKDF (reference sequence). The CDR3 length is 14 residues. CDR3 sequence (DNA): TGTGCCACCAGCATTGGAAACCCCACAGATACGCAGTATTTT. This translates into CATSIGNPTDTQYF. Looking up the rest from reference TRBV15 and TRBJ2-3 gives the full variable domain: DAMVIQNPRYQVTQFGKPVTLSCSQTLNHNVMYWYQQKSSQAPKLLFHYYDKDFNNEADTPDNFQSRRPNTSFCFLDIRSPGLGDTAMYLCATSIGNPTDTQYFGPGTRLTVL.

This rearrangement joins TRBV6-4 to TRBJ2-1; 9 nucleotides line up with TRBD2. Germline V lookup: CDR1 MRHNA, CDR2 SNTAGT. The length of the CDR3 is 19 residues. V shed 0 bases, J shed 4 bases, and the junction held 13 bases outside the gene matches. CDR3: CASSDSKVGGGASYNEQFF. CDR3 DNA: TGTGCCAGCAGTGACTCGAAAGTTGGCGGGGGGGCCAGTTACAATGAGCAGTTCTTC.

The table lists this clone with a count of one. V is TRBV6-5 and J is TRBJ2-5, with 7 bases aligning to TRBD1. Germline V gives CDR1 MNHEY, CDR2 SVGAGI. With V trimmed by 5 bases and J by 8 bases, 11 bases remained unmatched. This CDR3 is built from 14 residues. The CDR3 nucleotides are TGTGCCAGCAGTCCAAGGGAGACAGGGAATACCCAGTACTTC. Encoded protein: CASSPRETGNTQYF.

This chain links TRBV6-1 with TRBJ2-1; D unclear. Trimming removed 1 base at V and 1 base at J, with 11 bases between. This CDR3 has 16 residues. Germline loops: CDR1 MNHNS, CDR2 SASEGT. Here the CDR3 reads CASSEERLYSYNEQFF. The DNA of the CDR3 is TGTGCCAGCAGTGAAGAAAGGCTGTATTCCTACAATGAGCAGTTCTTC.

V usage is TRBV4-3 and J usage is TRBJ1-2; D remains unclear. V dropped 4 bases and J dropped 4 bases, with 13 bases sitting between them. The CDR3 is made up of 14 amino acids. Per germline, CDR1 LGHNA and CDR2 YSLEER. The CDR3 spells CASSPRPPVYGYTF. CDR3 DNA: TGCGCCAGCAGCCCACGCCCCCCCGTCTATGGCTACACCTTC.

The chain couples TRBV28 to TRBJ2-7, with D tentatively TRBD1 (6 bases). The CDR3 covers 15 residues. Trimming shortened V by 2 bases and J by 3 bases, and 14 bases separated the two germline ends. The germline gives CDR1 MDHEN, CDR2 SYDVKM. DNA of the CDR3: TGTGCCAGCAGTTTACTGATTATAGGGGGCTACGAGCAGTACTTC. Its protein is CASSLLIIGGYEQYF.